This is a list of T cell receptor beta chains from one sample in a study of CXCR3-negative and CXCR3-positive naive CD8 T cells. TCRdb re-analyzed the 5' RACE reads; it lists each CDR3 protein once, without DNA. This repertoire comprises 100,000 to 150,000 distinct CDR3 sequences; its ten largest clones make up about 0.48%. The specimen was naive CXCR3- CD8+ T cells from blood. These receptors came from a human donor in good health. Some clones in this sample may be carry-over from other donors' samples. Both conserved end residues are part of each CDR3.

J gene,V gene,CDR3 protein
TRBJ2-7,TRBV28,CASSSTVSSYEQYF
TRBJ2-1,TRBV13,CASSPAGTSALREQFF
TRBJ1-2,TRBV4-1,CASSQGTGDSGYAF
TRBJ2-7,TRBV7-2,CASSLVPTSTYEQYF
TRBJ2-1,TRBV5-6,CASFGGGGATEQFF
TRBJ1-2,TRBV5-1,CASSPQAVTSSGYTF
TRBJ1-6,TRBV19,CASNPGTGESNSPLHF
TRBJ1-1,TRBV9,CASSPVGLGWNGGTEAFF
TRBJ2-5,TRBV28,CAISLRLAGKQETQYF
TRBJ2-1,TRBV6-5,CASSYSSGHEQFF
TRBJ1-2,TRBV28,CASSSGSGARGYTF
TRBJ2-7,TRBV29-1,CSAGIGDPYEQYF
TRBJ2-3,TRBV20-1,CSARESTGKPPPYTDTQYF
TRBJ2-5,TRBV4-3,CASSQISDRPQETQYF
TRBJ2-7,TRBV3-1,CASSLRETYEQYF
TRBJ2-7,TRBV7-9,CASSLTAGRVEQYF
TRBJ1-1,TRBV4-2,CASSQDLNTEAFF
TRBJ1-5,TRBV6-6,CASSYPRDSDTAGIFDNQPQHF
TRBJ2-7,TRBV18,CASSPWTLEQYF
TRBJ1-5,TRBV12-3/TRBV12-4,CASSRGGPQHF
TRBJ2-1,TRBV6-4,CASSDISGGPDEQFF
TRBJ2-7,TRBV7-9,CASTPAQLLSYEQYF
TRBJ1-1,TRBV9,CASSVDAGDGAEAFF
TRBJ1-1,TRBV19,CASSIQGNTEAFF
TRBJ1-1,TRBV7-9,CASSPPGLPVAFF
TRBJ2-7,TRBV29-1,CSVGGGGSYEQYF
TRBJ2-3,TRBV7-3,CASSLIGSDTQYF
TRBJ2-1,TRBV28,CASRPARSYNEQFF
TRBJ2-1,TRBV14,CASSHRDPTRPTYNEQFF
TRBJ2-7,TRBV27,CASSPQGFRVHEQYF
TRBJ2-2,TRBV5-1,CASSLDRGVTGELFF
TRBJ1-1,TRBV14,CASSHGGPTIEAFF
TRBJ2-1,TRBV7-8,CASAGLASSDEQFF
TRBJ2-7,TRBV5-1,CASSHGHGAYEQYF
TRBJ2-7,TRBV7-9,CASSQTANEQYF
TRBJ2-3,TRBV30,CAWSVGTGQTTQYF
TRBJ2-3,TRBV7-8,CASSHHGGTDTRYF
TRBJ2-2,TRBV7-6,CASSPPRLARTTTGSTGELFF
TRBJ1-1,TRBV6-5,CASSYTGQITEAFF
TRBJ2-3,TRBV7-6,CASSSADGDTQYF
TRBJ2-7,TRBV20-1,CSALGRYSYEQYF
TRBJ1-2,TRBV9,CASSEGPASNYGYTF
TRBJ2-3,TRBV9,CASSVGSGSVTDTQYF
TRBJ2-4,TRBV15,CATSGNGRRLAKNIQYF
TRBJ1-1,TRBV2,CASSKGQLNTEAFF
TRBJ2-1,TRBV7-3,CASSPSWGSNEQFF
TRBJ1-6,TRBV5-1,CASSRGTGYNSPLHF
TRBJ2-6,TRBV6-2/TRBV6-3,CASGQEPGANVLTF
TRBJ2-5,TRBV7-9,CASSLGGIQETQYF
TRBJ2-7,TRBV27,CASSLYVGYEQYF
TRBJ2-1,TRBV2,CASSDPQGLAGNNEQFF
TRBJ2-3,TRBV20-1,CSARDPSGVPTDTQYF
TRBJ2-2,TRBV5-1,CASSLDGVNTGELFF
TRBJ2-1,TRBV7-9,CASSWTLDEQFF
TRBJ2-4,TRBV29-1,CSVLQGAKNIQYF
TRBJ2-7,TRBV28,CASSLFSGAISYEQYF
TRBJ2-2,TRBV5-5,CASSLRPRLGSNTGELFF
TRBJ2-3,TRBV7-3,CASSSTGGGSDTQYF
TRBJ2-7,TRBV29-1,CSVSRRDNSYEQYF